A selection of T cell receptor beta chains follows, all from one sample in a study of cytotoxic CD8 clonotypes in ibrutinib-treated CLL. The assay was immunoSEQ multiplex PCR, and TCRdb's table has in-frame clones only and misses some. The sample lists 300,000 to 350,000 clones; 70% to 80% were seen once. The source material was PBMCs, sampled before ibrutinib treatment. These receptor sequences come from a human donor with chronic lymphocytic leukemia. The CDR3 runs from the conserved cysteine through the conserved F or W. D genes are given only for firm matches. Clone size is not always given. Where it is, it says once, few, many or a class for expanded clones.

J gene: TRBJ2-7; clone size: -; D gene: -; V gene: TRBV4-3; CDR3 protein: CASSQDSGPLIEQYF; CDR3 DNA: TGCGCCAGCAGCCAAGATTCGGGGCCCTTAATCGAGCAGTACTTC
J gene: TRBJ1-2; clone size: -; D gene: -; V gene: TRBV30; CDR3 protein: CAWTHIIDGGYTF; CDR3 DNA: TGTGCCTGGACCCACATCATCGATGGTGGCTACACCTTC
J gene: TRBJ2-7; clone size: -; D gene: -; V gene: TRBV15; CDR3 protein: CATSRDWGEQYF; CDR3 DNA: TGTGCCACCAGCAGAGACTGGGGAGAGCAGTACTTC
J gene: TRBJ2-7; clone size: few; D gene: -; V gene: TRBV28; CDR3 protein: CASSTPTGEAYEQYF; CDR3 DNA: TGTGCCAGCAGCACTCCGACAGGCGAGGCCTACGAGCAGTACTTC
J gene: TRBJ1-1; clone size: few; D gene: -; V gene: TRBV5-4; CDR3 protein: CASSLGPTNTEAFF; CDR3 DNA: TGTGCCAGCAGCTTGGGACCGACGAACACTGAAGCTTTCTTT
J gene: TRBJ1-2; clone size: -; D gene: -; V gene: TRBV15; CDR3 protein: CATSRVRGGLGYTF; CDR3 DNA: TGTGCCACCAGCAGAGTTAGGGGAGGGCTTGGCTACACCTTC
J gene: TRBJ1-5; clone size: -; D gene: -; V gene: TRBV28; CDR3 protein: CASSSGLGYQPQHF; CDR3 DNA: TGTGCCAGCAGTTCAGGGCTGGGATATCAGCCCCAGCATTTT
J gene: TRBJ2-7; clone size: -; D gene: -; V gene: TRBV9; CDR3 protein: CASSGGSYEQYF; CDR3 DNA: TGTGCCAGCAGCGGGGGGTCCTACGAGCAGTACTTC
J gene: TRBJ1-1; clone size: -; D gene: -; V gene: TRBV9; CDR3 protein: CASNPTGNTEAFF; CDR3 DNA: TGTGCCAGCAACCCGACAGGGAACACTGAAGCTTTCTTT
J gene: TRBJ1-4; clone size: -; D gene: TRBD1; V gene: TRBV4-3; CDR3 protein: CASSQVAGGITNEKLFF; CDR3 DNA: TGCGCCAGCAGCCAAGTGGCAGGGGGCATAACTAATGAAAAACTGTTTTTT
J gene: TRBJ2-1; clone size: -; D gene: -; V gene: TRBV27; CDR3 protein: CASSFTVRNEQFF; CDR3 DNA: TGTGCCAGCAGTTTTACGGTGAGGAATGAGCAGTTCTTC
J gene: TRBJ2-3; clone size: -; D gene: TRBD1; V gene: TRBV5-1; CDR3 protein: CASSSQLDRVADTQYF; CDR3 DNA: TGCGCCAGCAGTTCTCAACTGGACAGGGTCGCAGATACGCAGTATTTT
J gene: TRBJ2-5; clone size: once; D gene: TRBD2; V gene: TRBV7-2; CDR3 protein: CASSPSAGGETQYF; CDR3 DNA: TGTGCCAGCAGCCCATCGGCCGGGGGGGAGACCCAGTACTTC
J gene: TRBJ1-5; clone size: -; D gene: -; V gene: TRBV7-2; CDR3 protein: CASSLDWTAAQHF; CDR3 DNA: TGTGCCAGCAGCTTAGACTGGACAGCCGCCCAGCATTTT
J gene: TRBJ1-1; clone size: -; D gene: -; V gene: TRBV29-1; CDR3 protein: CSGLPTEMNNEAFF; CDR3 DNA: TGCAGCGGACTCCCGACAGAAATGAATAATGAAGCTTTCTTT
J gene: TRBJ2-5; clone size: -; D gene: -; V gene: TRBV6-5; CDR3 protein: CASSYSNQNGETQYF; CDR3 DNA: TGTGCCAGCAGTTACTCGAATCAGAATGGAGAGACCCAGTACTTC
J gene: TRBJ2-7; clone size: -; D gene: TRBD2; V gene: TRBV4-1; CDR3 protein: CASSQEVLSGIAYEQYF; CDR3 DNA: TGCGCCAGCAGCCAAGAGGTCCTTAGCGGGATAGCCTACGAGCAGTACTTC
J gene: TRBJ2-7; clone size: few; D gene: TRBD1; V gene: TRBV4-1; CDR3 protein: CASSQGDRIYEQYF; CDR3 DNA: TGCGCCAGCAGCCAAGGGGACAGGATTTACGAGCAGTACTTC
J gene: TRBJ1-4; clone size: -; D gene: TRBD1; V gene: TRBV19; CDR3 protein: CASISTGEHEKLFF; CDR3 DNA: TGTGCCAGTATTTCGACAGGGGAACATGAAAAACTGTTTTTT
J gene: TRBJ2-5; clone size: -; D gene: -; V gene: TRBV7-2; CDR3 protein: CASSLLPGLGETQYF; CDR3 DNA: TGTGCCAGCAGCTTACTTCCGGGGTTGGGGGAGACCCAGTACTTC
J gene: TRBJ2-2; clone size: -; D gene: -; V gene: TRBV19; CDR3 protein: CASSTRPGWGTGELFF; CDR3 DNA: TGTGCCAGTAGTACAAGGCCAGGTTGGGGCACCGGGGAGCTGTTTTTT
J gene: TRBJ1-5; clone size: -; D gene: -; V gene: TRBV4-3; CDR3 protein: CASSQGGSQPQHF; CDR3 DNA: TGCGCCAGCAGCCAGGGGGGAAGTCAGCCCCAGCATTTT
J gene: TRBJ1-2; clone size: few; D gene: -; V gene: TRBV10-1; CDR3 protein: CASSESTGLRAGGYTF; CDR3 DNA: TGCGCCAGCAGTGAGTCGACAGGACTCCGGGCGGGAGGCTACACCTTC
J gene: TRBJ2-4; clone size: few; D gene: -; V gene: TRBV7-2; CDR3 protein: CASSRPGKNIQYF; CDR3 DNA: TGTGCCAGCAGCCGCCCCGGCAAAAACATTCAGTACTTC
J gene: TRBJ1-1; clone size: -; D gene: -; V gene: TRBV5-6; CDR3 protein: CASSQIRTANTEAFF; CDR3 DNA: TGTGCCAGCAGCCAAATCCGGACGGCGAACACTGAAGCTTTCTTT
J gene: TRBJ2-1; clone size: -; D gene: TRBD2; V gene: TRBV7-2; CDR3 protein: CASSLDWTSGREQFF; CDR3 DNA: TGTGCCAGCAGCTTAGATTGGACTAGCGGGAGAGAGCAGTTCTTC
J gene: TRBJ1-2; clone size: -; D gene: TRBD1; V gene: TRBV5-1; CDR3 protein: CASSYTGGSYGYTF; CDR3 DNA: TGCGCCAGCAGCTACACAGGGGGAAGTTATGGCTACACCTTC
J gene: TRBJ1-1; clone size: -; D gene: -; V gene: TRBV7-9; CDR3 protein: CASSLITYQTVNTEAFF; CDR3 DNA: TGTGCCAGCAGCTTAATCACATACCAAACAGTGAACACTGAAGCTTTCTTT
J gene: TRBJ1-5; clone size: -; D gene: TRBD1; V gene: TRBV7-8; CDR3 protein: CASSLAGGGNQPQHF; CDR3 DNA: TGTGCCAGCAGCTTGGCAGGGGGCGGCAATCAGCCCCAGCATTTT
J gene: TRBJ1-2; clone size: -; D gene: TRBD1; V gene: TRBV6-5; CDR3 protein: CASSADRERYGYTF; CDR3 DNA: TGTGCCAGCAGTGCGGACAGGGAGCGCTATGGCTACACCTTC
J gene: TRBJ1-3; clone size: -; D gene: -; V gene: TRBV30; CDR3 protein: CAWSRSGNTIYF; CDR3 DNA: TGTGCCTGGAGCCGTTCTGGAAACACCATATATTTT
J gene: TRBJ1-1; clone size: -; D gene: -; V gene: TRBV10-1; CDR3 protein: CASSESGGEAFF; CDR3 DNA: TGCGCCAGCAGTGAGTCGGGGGGAGAAGCTTTCTTT
J gene: TRBJ2-2; clone size: -; D gene: TRBD1; V gene: TRBV7-8; CDR3 protein: CASSLGGTGGRELFF; CDR3 DNA: TGTGCCAGCAGCTTGGGAGGGACAGGGGGACGGGAGCTGTTTTTT
J gene: TRBJ2-5; clone size: -; D gene: -; V gene: TRBV20-1; CDR3 protein: CSAREETQYF; CDR3 DNA: TGCAGTGCTAGGGAGGAGACCCAGTACTTC
J gene: TRBJ2-3; clone size: -; D gene: TRBD2; V gene: TRBV4-3; CDR3 protein: CASSQDRSLAGSTDTQYF; CDR3 DNA: TGCGCCAGCAGCCAAGATAGGTCCCTAGCGGGGAGCACAGATACGCAGTATTTT
J gene: TRBJ2-3; clone size: -; D gene: -; V gene: TRBV25-1; CDR3 protein: CASSGQRTDTQYF; CDR3 DNA: TGTGCCAGCAGTGGACAGCGCACAGATACGCAGTATTTT
J gene: TRBJ2-7; clone size: once; D gene: -; V gene: TRBV28; CDR3 protein: CASSLGLKKEQYF; CDR3 DNA: TGTGCCAGCAGTCTGGGGCTTAAAAAAGAGCAGTACTTC
J gene: TRBJ1-5; clone size: -; D gene: -; V gene: TRBV4-3; CDR3 protein: CASSQDRGQPQHF; CDR3 DNA: TGCGCCAGCAGCCAAGATCGAGGACAGCCCCAGCATTTT
J gene: TRBJ2-3; clone size: -; D gene: -; V gene: TRBV21-1; CDR3 protein: CASSKEETSSSTDTQYF; CDR3 DNA: TGTGCCAGCAGCAAAGAAGAAACTTCGAGTAGCACAGATACGCAGTATTTT
J gene: TRBJ2-5; clone size: -; D gene: TRBD2; V gene: TRBV5-1; CDR3 protein: CASSLALAGTQETQYF; CDR3 DNA: TGCGCCAGCAGCTTGGCTCTAGCGGGTACCCAAGAGACCCAGTACTTC
J gene: TRBJ2-1; clone size: -; D gene: TRBD2; V gene: TRBV7-2; CDR3 protein: CASGMGLAYEQFF; CDR3 DNA: TGTGCCAGCGGCATGGGACTAGCCTATGAGCAGTTCTTC
J gene: TRBJ1-2; clone size: -; D gene: -; V gene: TRBV19; CDR3 protein: CASSAPYRDFRGYTF; CDR3 DNA: TGTGCCAGTAGTGCCCCTTACAGGGACTTCCGTGGCTACACCTTC
J gene: TRBJ2-2; clone size: -; D gene: -; V gene: TRBV5-4; CDR3 protein: CASSLWRGTGELFF; CDR3 DNA: TGTGCCAGCAGCTTGTGGCGGGGCACCGGGGAGCTGTTTTTT
J gene: TRBJ2-2; clone size: -; D gene: TRBD2; V gene: TRBV9; CDR3 protein: CASSSSAGGATGELFF; CDR3 DNA: TGTGCCAGCAGCTCATCGGCGGGAGGGGCAACCGGGGAGCTGTTTTTT
J gene: TRBJ1-1; clone size: -; D gene: -; V gene: TRBV7-8; CDR3 protein: CASSRDWNTEAFF; CDR3 DNA: TGTGCCAGCAGCCGGGACTGGAACACTGAAGCTTTCTTT
J gene: TRBJ1-1; clone size: -; D gene: -; V gene: TRBV7-8; CDR3 protein: CASSLVLGLNTEAFF; CDR3 DNA: TGTGCCAGCAGCTTAGTTCTAGGTTTGAACACTGAAGCTTTCTTT
J gene: TRBJ1-5; clone size: -; D gene: -; V gene: TRBV6-5; CDR3 protein: CASSRTQGDQPQHF; CDR3 DNA: TGTGCCAGCAGTCGAACTCAAGGGGATCAGCCCCAGCATTTT
J gene: TRBJ2-5; clone size: -; D gene: -; V gene: TRBV7-9; CDR3 protein: CASSSWTRGEETQYF; CDR3 DNA: TGTGCCAGCAGCTCCTGGACAAGGGGGGAAGAGACCCAGTACTTC
J gene: TRBJ2-5; clone size: -; D gene: -; V gene: TRBV10-3; CDR3 protein: CAISESGFFETQYF; CDR3 DNA: TGTGCCATCAGTGAGTCAGGTTTTTTTGAGACCCAGTACTTC